This TCR beta chain was retrieved from a study of OX40 agonist ivuxolimab in advanced cancers. The repertoire was sequenced with immunoSEQ multiplex PCR; TCRdb's copy has only in-frame clones and lacks some. The sample has 100,000 to 150,000 clones; less than 95% are singletons. Blood specimens came from baseline, cycle 4 day 1, and cycle 7 day 1. CDR3 length: 18 residues. Germline CDR1 reads LGHNA; CDR2 reads YNFKEQ. The trim removed 1 base at V and 1 base at J, leaving 9 bases unmatched. The sample was CD4+ or CD8+ T cells sorted from blood, taken in a trial of the OX40 agonist ivuxolimab. The source of this sequence is an adult with an advanced solid tumor such as melanoma, head and neck, liver or kidney cancer. This chain joins TRBV4-2 and TRBJ1-1, with TRBD1 matching over 10 bases. The CDR3 protein is CASSQASRDRGSNTEAFF. The CDR3, as DNA: TGTGCCAGCAGCCAAGCGTCCCGGGACAGGGGTTCGAACACTGAAGCTTTCTTT.